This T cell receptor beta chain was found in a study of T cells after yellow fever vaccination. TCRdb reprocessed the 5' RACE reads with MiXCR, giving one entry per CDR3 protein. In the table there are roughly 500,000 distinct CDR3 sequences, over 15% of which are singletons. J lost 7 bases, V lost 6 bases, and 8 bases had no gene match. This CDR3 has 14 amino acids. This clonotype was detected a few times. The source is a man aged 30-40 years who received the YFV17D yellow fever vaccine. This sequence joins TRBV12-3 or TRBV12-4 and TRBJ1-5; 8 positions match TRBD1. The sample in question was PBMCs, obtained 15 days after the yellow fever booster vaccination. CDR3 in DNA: TGTGCCAGCAGCCCGACAGGGGTCGGGCAGCCCCAGCATTTT. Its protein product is CASSPTGVGQPQHF.